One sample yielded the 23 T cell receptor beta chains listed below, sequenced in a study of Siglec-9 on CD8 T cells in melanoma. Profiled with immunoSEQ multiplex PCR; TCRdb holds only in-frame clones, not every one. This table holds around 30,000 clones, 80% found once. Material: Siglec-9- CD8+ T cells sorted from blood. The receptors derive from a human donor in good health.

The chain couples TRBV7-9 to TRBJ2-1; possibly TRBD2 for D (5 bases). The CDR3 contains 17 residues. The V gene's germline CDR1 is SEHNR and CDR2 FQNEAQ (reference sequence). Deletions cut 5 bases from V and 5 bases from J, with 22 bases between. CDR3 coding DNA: TGTGCCAGCAGCCCGTCACGGGAAACCCCATTCCACAATGAGCAGTTCTTC. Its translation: CASSPSRETPFHNEQFF.

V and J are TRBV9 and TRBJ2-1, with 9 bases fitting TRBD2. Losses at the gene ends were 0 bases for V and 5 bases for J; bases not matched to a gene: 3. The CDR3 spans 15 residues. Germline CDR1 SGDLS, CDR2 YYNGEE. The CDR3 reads CASSVGGGVNNEQFF. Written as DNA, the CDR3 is TGTGCCAGCAGCGTAGGCGGGGGGGTCAACAATGAGCAGTTCTTC.

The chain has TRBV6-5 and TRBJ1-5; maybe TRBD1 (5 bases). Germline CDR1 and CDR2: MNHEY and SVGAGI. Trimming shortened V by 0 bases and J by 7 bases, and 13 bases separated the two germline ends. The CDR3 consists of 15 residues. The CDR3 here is CASSYSSDKGQPQHF. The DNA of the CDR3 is TGTGCCAGCAGTTACTCATCCGACAAGGGGCAGCCCCAGCATTTT.

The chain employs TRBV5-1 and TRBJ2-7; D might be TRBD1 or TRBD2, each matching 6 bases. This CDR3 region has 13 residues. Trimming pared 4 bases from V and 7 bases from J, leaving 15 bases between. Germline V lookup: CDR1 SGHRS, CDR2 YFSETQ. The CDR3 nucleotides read TGCGCCAGCAGCGTGTCCGGGGGCGTGGAGCAGTACGTC. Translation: CASSVSGGVEQYV.

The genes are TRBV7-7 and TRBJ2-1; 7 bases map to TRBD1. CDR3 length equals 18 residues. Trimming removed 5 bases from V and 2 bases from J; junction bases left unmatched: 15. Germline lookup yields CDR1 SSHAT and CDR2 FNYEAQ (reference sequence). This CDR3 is CASSAKTWDRRAYNEQFF. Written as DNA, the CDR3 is TGTGCCAGCAGCGCAAAAACCTGGGACAGACGCGCCTACAATGAGCAGTTCTTC.

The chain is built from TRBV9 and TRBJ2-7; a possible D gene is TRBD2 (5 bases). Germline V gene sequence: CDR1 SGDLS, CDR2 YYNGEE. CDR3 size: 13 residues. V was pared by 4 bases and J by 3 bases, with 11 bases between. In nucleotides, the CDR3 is TGTGCCAGCAGCCCGGGGTGGGGCTACGAGCAGTACTTC. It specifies CASSPGWGYEQYF. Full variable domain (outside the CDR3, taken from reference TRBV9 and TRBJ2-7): DSGVTQTPKHLITATGQRVTLRCSPRSGDLSVYWYQQSLDQGLQFLIQYYNGEERAKGNILERFSAQQFPDLHSELNLSSLELGDSALYFCASSPGWGYEQYFGPGTRLTVT.

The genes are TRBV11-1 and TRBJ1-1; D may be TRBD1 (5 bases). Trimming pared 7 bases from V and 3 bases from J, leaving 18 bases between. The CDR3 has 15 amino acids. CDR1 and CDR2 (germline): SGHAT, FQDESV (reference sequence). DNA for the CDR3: TGTGCCAGCACCACCACGAGAGGGGAGTACACTGAAGCTTTCTTT. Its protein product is CASTTTRGEYTEAFF.

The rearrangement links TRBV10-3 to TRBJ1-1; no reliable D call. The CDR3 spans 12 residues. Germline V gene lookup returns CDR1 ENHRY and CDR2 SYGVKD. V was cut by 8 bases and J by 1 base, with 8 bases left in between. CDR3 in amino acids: CAIAQPNTEAFF. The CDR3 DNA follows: TGTGCCATCGCACAGCCGAACACTGAAGCTTTCTTT.

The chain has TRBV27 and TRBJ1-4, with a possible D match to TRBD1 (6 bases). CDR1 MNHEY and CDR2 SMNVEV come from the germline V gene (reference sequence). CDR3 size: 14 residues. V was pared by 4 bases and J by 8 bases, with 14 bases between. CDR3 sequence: CASSWGTSGEKLFF. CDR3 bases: TGTGCCAGCAGTTGGGGGACATCCGGCGAAAAACTGTTTTTT.

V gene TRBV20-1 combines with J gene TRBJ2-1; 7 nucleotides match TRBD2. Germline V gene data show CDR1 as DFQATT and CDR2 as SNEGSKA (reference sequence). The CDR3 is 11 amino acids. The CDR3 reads CRAGVEYEQFF. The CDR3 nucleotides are TGCAGGGCGGGAGTAGAGTATGAGCAGTTCTTC.

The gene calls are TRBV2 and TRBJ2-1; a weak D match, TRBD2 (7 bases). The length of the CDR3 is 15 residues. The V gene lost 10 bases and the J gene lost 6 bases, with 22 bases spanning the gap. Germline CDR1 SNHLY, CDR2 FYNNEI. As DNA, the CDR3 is TGTGCCATCCCTCCGGCGGGGGCTATATTCAATGAGCAGTTCTTC. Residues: CAIPPAGAIFNEQFF.

CDR3 protein: CASRADTQYF. CDR3 bases: TGCGCCAGTAGAGCAGATACGCAGTATTTT. J is TRBJ2-3 and V is TRBV10-2; D gene ambiguous. CDR3 length: 10 amino acids. The V gene's germline CDR1 is WSHSY and CDR2 SAAADI. The V gene lost 9 bases and the J gene lost 4 bases, with 5 bases spanning the gap.

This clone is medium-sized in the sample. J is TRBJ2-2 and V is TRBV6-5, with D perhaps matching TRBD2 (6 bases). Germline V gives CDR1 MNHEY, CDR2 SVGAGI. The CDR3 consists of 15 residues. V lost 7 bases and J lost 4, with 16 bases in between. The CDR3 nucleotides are TGTGCCAGCACTCCGGGCAGGGAGGCCACCGGGGAGCTGTTTTTT. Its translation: CASTPGREATGELFF.

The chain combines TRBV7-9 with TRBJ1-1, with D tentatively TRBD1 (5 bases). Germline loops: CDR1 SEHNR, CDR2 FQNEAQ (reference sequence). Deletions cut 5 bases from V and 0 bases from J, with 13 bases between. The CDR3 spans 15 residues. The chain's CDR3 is CASSNEGNLNTEAFF. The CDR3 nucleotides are TGTGCCAGCAGCAACGAGGGGAATCTGAACACTGAAGCTTTCTTT.

CDR3 in amino acids: CASSMGLVGDTQYF. Written as DNA, the CDR3 is TGTGCCAGTAGTATGGGACTAGTGGGGGATACGCAGTATTTT. This chain connects TRBV19 to TRBJ2-3; 8 nucleotides line up with TRBD2. From germline, CDR1 is LNHDA and CDR2 SQIVND (reference sequence). There are 14 residues in the CDR3. The V segment lost 3 bases and the J segment 6 bases; nucleotides outside the gene matches: 5.

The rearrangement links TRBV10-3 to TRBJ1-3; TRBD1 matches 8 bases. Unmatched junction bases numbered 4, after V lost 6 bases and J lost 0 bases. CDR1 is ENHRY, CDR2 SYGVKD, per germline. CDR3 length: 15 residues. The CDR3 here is CAISPDRGSGNTIYF. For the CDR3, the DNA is TGTGCCATCAGCCCCGACAGGGGCTCTGGAAACACCATATATTTT.

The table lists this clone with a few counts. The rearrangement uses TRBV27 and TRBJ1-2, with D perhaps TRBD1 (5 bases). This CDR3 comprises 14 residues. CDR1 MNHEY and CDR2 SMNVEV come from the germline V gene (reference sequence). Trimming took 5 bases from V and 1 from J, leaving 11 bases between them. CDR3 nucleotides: TGTGCCAGCAGTCCACGGGGCCGTAACTATGGCTACACCTTC. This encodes CASSPRGRNYGYTF.

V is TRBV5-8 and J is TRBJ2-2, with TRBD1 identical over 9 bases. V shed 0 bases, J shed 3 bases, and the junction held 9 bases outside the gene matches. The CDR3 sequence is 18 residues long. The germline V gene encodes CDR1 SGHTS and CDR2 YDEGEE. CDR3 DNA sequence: TGTGCCAGCAGCTTGGGGCAGGGACAGGGTGTGGACACCGGGGAGCTGTTTTTT. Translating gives CASSLGQGQGVDTGELFF.

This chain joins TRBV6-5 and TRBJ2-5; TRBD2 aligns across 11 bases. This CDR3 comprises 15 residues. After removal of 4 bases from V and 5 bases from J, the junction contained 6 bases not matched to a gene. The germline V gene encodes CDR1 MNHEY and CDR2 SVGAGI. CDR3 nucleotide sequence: TGTGCCAGCAGTTTACTAGCGGGAGCCTTGGAGACCCAGTACTTC. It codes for CASSLLAGALETQYF.

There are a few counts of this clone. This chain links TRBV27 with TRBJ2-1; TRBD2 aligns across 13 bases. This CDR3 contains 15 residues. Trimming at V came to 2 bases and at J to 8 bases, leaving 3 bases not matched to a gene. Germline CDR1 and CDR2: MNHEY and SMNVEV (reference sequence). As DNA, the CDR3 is TGTGCCAGCAGTTTAACTAGCGGGAGGGCATATGAGCAGTTCTTC. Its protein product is CASSLTSGRAYEQFF.

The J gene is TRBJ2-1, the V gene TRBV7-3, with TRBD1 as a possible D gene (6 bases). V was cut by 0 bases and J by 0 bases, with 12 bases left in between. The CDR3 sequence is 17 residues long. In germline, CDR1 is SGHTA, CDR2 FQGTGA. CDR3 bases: TGTGCCAGCAGCTTAACAGGGGGAGACCTCTCCTACAATGAGCAGTTCTTC. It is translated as CASSLTGGDLSYNEQFF.

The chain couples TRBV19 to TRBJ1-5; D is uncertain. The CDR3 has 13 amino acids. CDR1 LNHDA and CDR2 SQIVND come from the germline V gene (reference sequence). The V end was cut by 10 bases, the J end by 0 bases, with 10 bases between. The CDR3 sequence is CATQYYSNQPQHF. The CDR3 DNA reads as TGTGCCACCCAATACTATAGCAATCAGCCCCAGCATTTT.

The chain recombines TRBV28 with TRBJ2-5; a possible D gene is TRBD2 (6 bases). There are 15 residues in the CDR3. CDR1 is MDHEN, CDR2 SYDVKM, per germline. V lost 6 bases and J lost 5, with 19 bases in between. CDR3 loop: CASSPMRGGSETQYF. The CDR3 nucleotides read TGTGCCAGCAGCCCGATGCGGGGAGGTAGCGAGACCCAGTACTTC.